This T cell receptor beta chain originates from a study of neurological immune-mediated disorders. Study results and caveats: Phylogenetic grouping put 18 of 34 multiple sclerosis patients' repertoires into one related-CDR3 cluster, a possible signature.

Unsorted libraries were generated from 2 million PBMCs. These cells had been stored in RNAlater at -80 C. This clonotype was recorded a few times. Its antigen is not identified. The cDNA was synthesized by 5'RACE incorporating 10-nucleotide random UMIs. TCRdb independently ran MiXCR on the 5' RACE reads; one entry per CDR3 protein. The sample lists roughly 62,000 distinct CDR3 sequences, under 5.5% seen once, with around 3.4% in the top ten. Germline CDR1 reads SGHRS; CDR2 reads YFSETQ. V dropped 4 bases and J dropped 0; count of bases not matched to a gene: 4. The CDR3 is 16 residues long. The chain uses TRBV5-1 and TRBJ1-3, with 10 positions matching TRBD1. The receptor's source is a woman aged 45-59 years with multiple sclerosis. The specimen sequenced was PBMCs. The CDR3 DNA reads TGCGCCAGCAGCCCGGGACAGGGGCACTCTGGAAACACCATATATTTT. It specifies CASSPGQGHSGNTIYF. The entire variable domain, with the rest obtained from reference TRBV5-1 and TRBJ1-3, is as follows: KAGVTQTPRYLIKTRGQQVTLSCSPISGHRSVSWYQQTPGQGLQFLFEYFSETQRNKGNFPGRFSGRQFSNSRSEMNVSTLELGDSALYLCASSPGQGHSGNTIYFGEGSWLTVV.